The sequence of this T cell receptor beta chain was determined in a study of cytomegalovirus exposure and HLA in healthy donors. With 60 Vbeta and 13 Jbeta primers, the PCR was carried out. Sequencing was performed with immunoSEQ multiplex PCR; in TCRdb, only in-frame clones are kept and a portion is missing. The table includes about 170,000 clones, 75% detected once. Germline V gene data show CDR1 as SGDLS and CDR2 as YYNGEE. V lost 0 bases, J lost 3 bases, and 14 bases lay in between. The CDR3 runs to 16 residues. This chain joins TRBV9 and TRBJ2-3; D might be TRBD2 (7 bases). The clonotype was recovered from a woman in her forties or fifties in good health and CMV-seropositive. The specimen was PBMCs. The CDR3 reads CASSVGGRGGTDTQYF. CDR3 nucleotides: TGTGCCAGCAGCGTAGGGGGGAGGGGGGGGACAGATACGCAGTATTTT.